The 18 T cell receptor beta chains below were found in one sample sequenced in a study of T-cell reconstitution after alpha-beta-depleted transplantation in children. A library of TCRbeta sequences, prepared with unique molecular identifiers, was generated. TCRdb analysed the PCR reads with MiXCR anew, one entry per CDR3 protein. The profile shows approximately 520,000 distinct CDR3 sequences, over 10% of them singletons. The sequencing used PBMCs, mostly from graft donor cells, collected 180 days after TCRalphabeta/CD19-depleted stem cell transplant. The receptors shown here come from a female patient aged 2-15 years who had a stem cell transplant for aplastic anemia, so the T cells may come from the graft donor.

This clonotype was observed a handful of times. As DNA, the CDR3 is TGCAGTGCTAGTCGGATTTGCCCGGGACAGGGTGAAAAACTGTTTTTT. Translating it yields CSASRICPGQGEKLFF. J is TRBJ1-4 and V is TRBV20-1; the match to TRBD1 covers 9 bases. Losses at the gene ends were 3 bases for V and 7 bases for J; bases not matched to a gene: 12. The length of the CDR3 is 16 residues. From germline, CDR1 is DFQATT and CDR2 SNEGSKA (reference sequence).

In its sample, this clonotype was seen a few times. The rearrangement joins TRBV5-1 to TRBJ2-7; TRBD1 agrees at 11 bases. The CDR3 sequence is 14 residues long. V trimming: 3 bases; J trimming: 3 bases; junction bases outside the gene matches: 2. Germline V lookup: CDR1 SGHRS, CDR2 YFSETQ. Here the CDR3 reads CASSYGTGGYEQYV. The CDR3 DNA reads TGCGCCAGCAGCTATGGGACAGGGGGCTACGAGCAGTACGTC.

This rearrangement joins TRBV19 to TRBJ2-4, with D possibly being TRBD1 or TRBD2 (5 bases each). This CDR3 is built from 17 residues. CDR1 is LNHDA and CDR2 is SQIVND in the germline V gene (reference sequence). The V end was cut by 2 bases, the J end by 3 bases, with 17 bases between. The CDR3 sequence is CASSIPTRTSGKNIQYF. The CDR3 nucleotides read TGTGCCAGTAGTATACCCACCAGGACAAGCGGCAAAAACATTCAGTACTTC.

This chain connects TRBV4-3 to TRBJ1-2; possible D gene TRBD1, 5 bases. Trimming pared 0 bases from V and 6 bases from J, leaving 11 bases between. In germline, CDR1 is LGHNA, CDR2 YSLEER. The CDR3 is 14 amino acids. CDR3 in amino acids: CASSQDRGTDGYTF. The DNA of the CDR3 is TGCGCCAGCAGCCAAGATCGGGGGACGGATGGCTACACCTTC.

This clonotype was picked up many times. The chain is built from TRBV7-2 and TRBJ2-3; maybe TRBD2 (5 bases). The CDR3 covers 14 residues. Germline-derived CDR1 and CDR2 are SGHTA and FQGNSA. Trimming cost V 5 bases and J 7 bases, with 16 bases left between them. The DNA of the CDR3 is TGTGCCAGCAGCCTAGGACCTAGCTCAAATACGCAGTATTTT. Encoded protein: CASSLGPSSNTQYF.

In nucleotides, the CDR3 is TGTGCCAGCAGAACTAGGGAGCGGGGGCCCCGCCGCTCCTACGAGCAGTACTTC. Translation: CASRTRERGPRRSYEQYF. V is TRBV27 and J is TRBJ2-7, with 8 positions matching TRBD2. Germline V CDR1 and CDR2: MNHEY, SMNVEV (reference sequence). CDR3 size: 18 residues. J was trimmed by 0 bases and V by 6 bases; bases with no gene match: 16.

The CDR3 spells CASSSRTGGGTEAFF. CDR3 coding DNA: TGTGCCAGCAGTTCGAGGACAGGGGGAGGAACTGAAGCTTTCTTT. The chain links TRBV28 to TRBJ1-1, with TRBD1 matching 10 bases. The J segment lost 5 bases and the V segment lost 4 bases, leaving 7 bases of the junction unmatched. There are 15 residues in the CDR3. CDR1 and CDR2 from the germline V gene are MDHEN and SYDVKM. Full variable domain (rest looked up from reference TRBV28 and TRBJ1-1): DVKVTQSSRYLVKRTGEKVFLECVQDMDHENMFWYRQDPGLGLRLIYFSYDVKMKEKGDIPEGYSVSREKKERFSLILESASTNQTSMYLCASSSRTGGGTEAFFGQGTRLTVV.

This chain uses TRBV6-1 with TRBJ2-3; D is ambiguous. The CDR3 runs 16 residues. The V and J ends lost 6 bases and 6 bases respectively, with 22 bases between them. The germline CDR1 and CDR2 sequences are MNHNS and SASEGT. The CDR3 reads CASSATALYPGDTQYF. In nucleotides, the CDR3 is TGTGCCAGCAGCGCCACGGCACTCTATCCTGGCGATACGCAGTATTTT.

This sequence joins TRBV6-2 or TRBV6-3 and TRBJ2-7; TRBD1 matches 7 bases. The trim removed 0 bases at V and 2 bases at J, leaving 4 bases unmatched. Looked up from germline, CDR1 is MNHEY and CDR2 is SVGEGT. This CDR3 comprises 15 residues. CDR3: CASSYSTGATYEQYF. As DNA, the CDR3 is TGTGCCAGCAGTTACTCAACAGGGGCGACCTACGAGCAGTACTTC.

The chain has TRBV4-3 and TRBJ2-6; D not resolved. Germline values: CDR1 LGHNA, CDR2 YSLEER. The CDR3 length is 18 residues. V lost 1 base and J lost 0, with 13 bases in between. The CDR3 protein is CASSQVIYSDSGANVLTF. The CDR3 DNA reads as TGCGCCAGCAGCCAAGTGATTTACAGTGACTCTGGGGCCAACGTCCTGACTTTC.

This clonotype was detected a few times. The chain has TRBV20-1 and TRBJ2-1; D ambiguous. Germline V gene lookup returns CDR1 DFQATT and CDR2 SNEGSKA (reference sequence). V was clipped by 0 bases and J by 13 bases, with 13 bases between them. CDR3 length: 12 residues. CDR3 residues: CSAREGPPPQFF. Written as DNA, the CDR3 is TGCAGTGCTAGAGAGGGCCCCCCTCCCCAGTTCTTC.

A few counts support this clonotype. V is TRBV4-3 and J is TRBJ2-2, with 7 bases that match TRBD1. V was clipped by 2 bases and J by 5 bases; unmatched bases: 11. The CDR3 runs to 17 residues. CDR1 and CDR2 from the germline V gene are LGHNA and YSLEER. The CDR3 reads CASSQFGTGVRTGELFF. The CDR3 region has the DNA TGCGCCAGCAGCCAATTTGGAACAGGGGTTCGGACCGGGGAGCTGTTTTTT.

This clonotype has a handful of counts. The genes are TRBV14 and TRBJ2-7, with D possibly being TRBD1 or TRBD2 (6 bases each). Germline assignment: CDR1 SGHDN and CDR2 FVKESK. CDR3 length equals 16 residues. Trimming took 5 bases from V and 2 from J, leaving 19 bases between them. In nucleotides, the CDR3 is TGTGCCAGCAGCAGGCTCGGGGCGGGACATCCCTACGAGCAGTACGTC. The encoded protein is CASSRLGAGHPYEQYV.

This clonotype has more than one count but fewer than ten. The chain couples TRBV7-2 to TRBJ2-1; no clear D. This CDR3 comprises 14 residues. Germline CDR1 SGHTA, CDR2 FQGNSA. V was pared by 6 bases and J by 10 bases, with 19 bases between. This CDR3 reads CASSPRAPTGEQFF. The CDR3, as DNA: TGTGCCAGCAGTCCCCGGGCGCCCACTGGGGAGCAGTTCTTC.

This clonotype was counted a few times. The rearrangement joins TRBV4-3 to TRBJ1-1, with D perhaps TRBD1 (5 bases). Looked up from germline, CDR1 is LGHNA and CDR2 is YSLEER. Trimming left V 0 bases short and J 3 bases short, with 14 bases between. CDR3 length: 16 residues. The CDR3 loop reads CASSQEDLGVHTEAFF. CDR3 DNA: TGCGCCAGCAGCCAAGAGGACCTGGGGGTCCACACTGAAGCTTTCTTT.

The chain links TRBV20-1 to TRBJ2-2; D is possibly TRBD1 or TRBD2 (5 bases each). Germline V gene data show CDR1 as DFQATT and CDR2 as SNEGSKA (reference sequence). V was trimmed by 1 base and J by 0 bases, leaving 12 bases between them. The length of the CDR3 is 16 residues. The CDR3 here is CSARVPGRPNTGELFF. Written as DNA, the CDR3 is TGCAGTGCTAGAGTGCCGGGACGGCCGAACACCGGGGAGCTGTTTTTT.

The sample holds many counts of this clonotype. J is TRBJ2-5 and V is TRBV15, with D tentatively TRBD1 (6 bases). Germline V gene data show CDR1 as LNHNV and CDR2 as YYDKDF (reference sequence). The CDR3 is made up of 14 amino acids. V was shortened by 2 bases and J by 5 bases, with 12 bases between the two germline ends. The CDR3 DNA is TGTGCCACCAGCAGATCAGGGGCCGGGGAGACCCAGTACTTC. Its translation: CATSRSGAGETQYF.

This clonotype was found a few times. The gene calls are TRBV5-1 and TRBJ1-1, with D possibly TRBD1 on 6 matching bases. Germline-derived CDR1 and CDR2 are SGHRS and YFSETQ. Trimming cost V 4 bases and J 5 bases, with 15 bases left between them. The CDR3 runs 14 residues. This CDR3 reads CASSEQGIGTEAFF. The CDR3 nucleotides are TGCGCCAGCAGCGAACAGGGTATTGGTACTGAAGCTTTCTTT.